These 27 T cell receptor beta chains originate from one sample sequenced in a study of cytomegalovirus exposure and HLA in healthy donors. The method was immunoSEQ multiplex PCR; TCRdb's version includes in-frame clones alone and lacks a portion of them. Among approximately 150,000 clones listed, roughly 86% were seen once. Material for sequencing was PBMCs. The receptor source for this set is a man between 18 and 35 years old in good health and CMV-seropositive.

The chain uses TRBV29-1 and TRBJ1-2; 10 bases line up with TRBD1. After removal of 6 bases from V and 4 bases from J, the junction contained 8 bases not matched to a gene. Germline CDR1 is SQVTM and CDR2 is ANQGSEA. The CDR3 is made up of 14 amino acids. CDR3 protein: CSVDDRGRTYGYTF. The CDR3 DNA reads as TGCAGCGTAGACGACAGGGGGCGCACCTATGGCTACACCTTC.

The chain has TRBV2 and TRBJ1-5; the D is unclear. The CDR3 consists of 14 residues. Trimming took off 1 base at V and 11 bases at J, with 15 bases between the two ends. The germline V gene encodes CDR1 SNHLY and CDR2 FYNNEI. The CDR3: CASSEGVGPVAQHF. The CDR3 nucleotides are TGTGCCAGCAGTGAAGGGGTTGGGCCTGTGGCCCAGCATTTT.

A note on this clone: Germline is not matched at one junction end, which may reflect a read error. The chain joins TRBV13 to TRBJ1-4; D is undetermined. The germline gives CDR1 PRHDT, CDR2 FYEKMQ (reference sequence). CDR3 length: 14 amino acids. CDR3: CASSSGRSNEKLFF. CDR3 DNA: TGTGCCAGCAGTTCCGGCAGGTCTAACGAAAAACTGTTTTTT.

This clone turned up a few times. The gene calls are TRBV4-3 and TRBJ2-5; D perhaps matches TRBD1 (7 bases). There are 15 residues in the CDR3. CDR1 and CDR2 from the germline V gene are LGHNA and YSLEER. Trimming removed 4 bases from V and 4 bases from J, with 16 bases in between. CDR3 in DNA: TGCGCCAGCAGCCGGAACGGCCAGGGGGGAGAGACCCAGTACTTC. Translation: CASSRNGQGGETQYF.

The V gene is TRBV19, the J gene TRBJ1-2, with a tentative D call TRBD1 (6 bases). The V gene's germline CDR1 is LNHDA and CDR2 SQIVND (reference sequence). The CDR3 is made up of 14 amino acids. The ends were cut back, 0 bases at V and 8 bases at J, with 13 bases in the middle. The CDR3 coding sequence is TGTGCCAGTAGTATAGACGGGGGGGCGCCCGGCTACACCTTC. This codes for CASSIDGGAPGYTF.

About this clone itself: This sample also contains other DNA sequences that code for the same CDR3. The CDR3 is CASSLSREQYF. In DNA form, the CDR3 reads TGTGCCAGCAGTTTGAGTCGCGAGCAGTACTTC. The chain uses TRBV28 and TRBJ2-7, with D uncertain. The CDR3 has 11 amino acids. The V gene lost 3 bases and the J gene lost 6 bases, with 6 bases spanning the gap. Looked up from germline, CDR1 is MDHEN and CDR2 is SYDVKM.

This clone appeared once. J is TRBJ2-7 and V is TRBV29-1; D remains ambiguous. The CDR3 totals 12 residues. With 3 bases removed from V and 2 bases from J, the gap between germline ends came to 8 bases. Germline V CDR1 and CDR2: SQVTM, ANQGSEA. Written as DNA, the CDR3 is TGCAGCGTTGAGAGTACCCCCTACGAGCAGTACTTC. It specifies CSVESTPYEQYF.

This chain connects TRBV19 to TRBJ1-3; D is ambiguous. The germline gives CDR1 LNHDA, CDR2 SQIVND (reference sequence). Trimming stripped 3 bases from V and 0 bases from J, with 12 bases between. The CDR3 loop spans 16 amino acids. The CDR3 region has the DNA TGTGCCAGTAGTATTTCGTGGAGGAGCTCTGGAAACACCATATATTTT. It encodes CASSISWRSSGNTIYF. Full variable domain (rest looked up from reference TRBV19 and TRBJ1-3): DGGITQSPKYLFRKEGQNVTLSCEQNLNHDAMYWYRQDPGQGLRLIYYSQIVNDFQKGDIAEGYSVSREKKESFPLTVTSAQKNPTAFYLCASSISWRSSGNTIYFGEGSWLTVV.

The rearrangement links TRBV27 to TRBJ2-1, with D possibly being TRBD2 (5 bases). V was trimmed by 5 bases and J by 7 bases, leaving 9 bases between them. Germline CDR1 reads MNHEY; CDR2 reads SMNVEV (reference sequence). The CDR3 runs 12 residues. CDR3 residues: CASSDGNNEQFF. CDR3 nucleotide sequence: TGTGCCAGCAGTGACGGGAATAATGAGCAGTTCTTC.

DNA for the CDR3: TGCGCCAGCAGCCCCACGCGAACAGATACGCAGTATTTT. Translated, it gives CASSPTRTDTQYF. This rearrangement joins TRBV4-3 to TRBJ2-3, with D unclear. The V and J ends lost 4 bases and 3 bases respectively, with 8 bases between them. Looked up from germline, CDR1 is LGHNA and CDR2 is YSLEER. This CDR3 is built from 13 residues.

The V gene is TRBV21-1, the J gene TRBJ1-5. TRBV21-1 is recorded as a pseudogene. The CDR3 runs to 19 residues. In DNA form, the CDR3 reads TGTGCCAGCAGCTCAAAAAGGGGACTCCCCCCGCTTACGGATCAGCCCCAGCATTTT. Amino acid sequence: CASSSKRGLPPLTDQPQHF.

For the CDR3, the DNA is TGCGCCAGCAGTAGGGCAGGGGGCCAGGACACCATATATTTT. Encoded protein: CASSRAGGQDTIYF. The V gene is TRBV4-1, the J gene TRBJ1-3; 8 positions agree with TRBD1. The CDR3 is 14 residues long. The germline V gene encodes CDR1 MGHRA and CDR2 YSYEKL. Trimming removed 6 bases from V and 8 bases from J; junction bases left unmatched: 9.

This sequence joins TRBV4-3 and TRBJ1-2, with D perhaps TRBD1 (5 bases). The germline gives CDR1 LGHNA, CDR2 YSLEER. The CDR3 is made up of 15 amino acids. Trimming took 1 base from V and 2 from J, leaving 11 bases between them. This chain's CDR3 is CASSQGGQFNYGYTF. The DNA of the CDR3 is TGCGCCAGCAGCCAAGGGGGCCAGTTCAACTATGGCTACACCTTC.

This clone was detected only once. The chain is built from TRBV7-9 and TRBJ1-2, with D unresolved. V lost 0 bases and J lost 6, with 8 bases in between. CDR1 and CDR2 from the germline V gene are SEHNR and FQNEAQ (reference sequence). This CDR3 comprises 13 residues. CDR3 sequence reads: CASSLAVGDGYTF. CDR3 bases: TGTGCCAGCAGCTTAGCGGTGGGAGATGGCTACACCTTC.

This rearrangement joins TRBV7-2 to TRBJ2-1, with 8 bases matching TRBD2. Unmatched junction bases numbered 0, after V lost 3 bases and J lost 2 bases. Germline V gene sequence: CDR1 SGHTA, CDR2 FQGNSA. The CDR3 sequence is 14 residues long. DNA of the CDR3: TGTGCCAGCAGCTTGGGACTAGCCTACAATGAGCAGTTCTTC. It is translated as CASSLGLAYNEQFF.

This chain joins TRBV5-1 and TRBJ1-4, with 7 bases identical to TRBD1. Germline V CDR1 and CDR2: SGHRS, YFSETQ. Trimming at V came to 3 bases and at J to 8 bases, leaving 10 bases not matched to a gene. The CDR3 is 15 amino acids. The CDR3 DNA sequence: TGCGCCAGCAGCTCCCGACAGGGTTTTGGCGAAAAACTGTTTTTT. Amino acid sequence: CASSSRQGFGEKLFF.

The V and J genes are TRBV7-2 and TRBJ2-7; 10 bases fit TRBD1. CDR3 length equals 15 residues. Germline-derived CDR1 and CDR2 are SGHTA and FQGNSA. With V trimmed by 6 bases and J by 2 bases, 7 bases remained unmatched. The CDR3 loop is CASRAPGQGTYEQYF. The CDR3, as DNA: TGTGCCAGCAGAGCACCGGGACAGGGGACCTACGAGCAGTACTTC.

The V and J genes are TRBV6-6 and TRBJ1-1; TRBD1 might be the D (5 bases). Germline CDR1 is MNHNY and CDR2 is SVGAGI (reference sequence). The CDR3 is 15 amino acids. V was clipped by 2 bases and J by 7 bases, with 17 bases between them. CDR3 in amino acids: CASSYPTGGRGEAFF. CDR3 DNA sequence: TGTGCCAGCAGTTACCCCACGGGGGGAAGAGGTGAAGCTTTCTTT.

V and J are TRBV5-4 and TRBJ2-2; TRBD2 is a possible D gene (5 bases). This CDR3 is built from 16 residues. The V end lost 3 bases, the J end lost 1 base, and 13 bases lay between the germline ends. CDR1 and CDR2 (germline): SGHNT, YYREEE (reference sequence). The DNA of the CDR3 is TGTGCCAGCAGCTCAGGACTGAATAGGAACACCGGGGAGCTGTTTTTT. Translating gives CASSSGLNRNTGELFF.

The genes are TRBV5-6 and TRBJ1-5, with a weak D call TRBD1 (5 bases). The CDR3 covers 15 residues. V lost 4 bases and J 3 bases, leaving 14 bases between the germline ends. Germline V lookup: CDR1 SGHDT, CDR2 YYEEEE. The CDR3 loop is CASSRGTANNQPQHF. CDR3 DNA: TGTGCCAGCAGCCGGGGGACGGCCAACAATCAGCCCCAGCATTTT.

V usage is TRBV7-6 and J usage is TRBJ2-2; 10 bases are shared with TRBD1. This CDR3 spans 14 amino acids. J was trimmed by 2 bases and V by 10 bases; bases with no gene match: 4. In germline, CDR1 is SGHVS, CDR2 FNYEAQ. The CDR3 region is CATRDRGNTGELFF. In DNA form, the CDR3 reads TGTGCCACGCGGGACAGGGGAAACACCGGGGAGCTGTTTTTT.

The chain has TRBV2 and TRBJ2-7; 7 positions match TRBD2. The CDR3 is made up of 15 amino acids. Germline CDR1 SNHLY, CDR2 FYNNEI. V shed 7 bases, J shed 0 bases, and the junction held 9 bases outside the gene matches. For the CDR3, the DNA is TGTGCCAGCACGCCCCGGCTAGCGGACTCCTACGAGCAGTACTTC. Translated: CASTPRLADSYEQYF.

This chain links TRBV28 with TRBJ2-5, with D possibly matching TRBD1 (5 bases). CDR3 length: 17 amino acids. V was trimmed by 5 bases and J by 4 bases, leaving 23 bases between them. Germline V gene data show CDR1 as MDHEN and CDR2 as SYDVKM. The CDR3 DNA reads TGTGCCAGCAGTACCCAGGACACGGAGCCCTTTCGAGAGACCCAGTACTTC. Its protein product is CASSTQDTEPFRETQYF.

This chain joins TRBV2 and TRBJ2-5, with 8 bases lining up with TRBD2. The CDR3 covers 13 residues. V trimming: 8 bases; J trimming: 5 bases; junction bases outside the gene matches: 7. Per germline, CDR1 SNHLY and CDR2 FYNNEI. The chain's CDR3 is CASCGGLGETQYF. The DNA of the CDR3 is TGTGCCAGCTGCGGGGGGCTTGGGGAGACCCAGTACTTC.

CDR3 nucleotides: TGTGCCAGCAGCGTAGACTTACGCCGTAATTCACCCCTCCACTTT. Amino acids: CASSVDLRRNSPLHF. V is TRBV9 and J is TRBJ1-6; unclear D gene. Germline values: CDR1 SGDLS, CDR2 YYNGEE. There are 15 residues in the CDR3. Trimming cost V 0 bases and J 6 bases, with 10 bases left between them.

Details on this clone: The same CDR3 can be traced to other DNA sequences in this sample. The chain links TRBV10-3 to TRBJ2-7; D ambiguous. CDR1 and CDR2 from the germline V gene are ENHRY and SYGVKD. This CDR3 comprises 12 residues. V lost 6 bases and J lost 0, with 6 bases in between. CDR3 DNA: TGTGCCATCAGCGACTCCTCCTACGAGCAGTACTTC. Protein: CAISDSSYEQYF.

V gene TRBV5-6 combines with J gene TRBJ1-1; 8 nucleotides align to TRBD1. The CDR3 is 13 amino acids. CDR1 SGHDT and CDR2 YYEEEE come from the germline V gene. V shed 2 bases and J 4 bases; nucleotides not matched to a gene: 1. The CDR3 DNA reads as TGTGCCAGCAGCTTCCAGGGGGCCACTGAAGCTTTCTTT. Its protein product is CASSFQGATEAFF.